The 27 T cell receptor beta chains in this list originate from one sample, sequenced in a study of cytomegalovirus exposure and HLA in healthy donors. Data came from immunoSEQ multiplex PCR; TCRdb stores just in-frame clones and leaves some out. Among fewer than 250,000 clones listed, about 86% were seen once. Sequenced: PBMCs. Source of these receptors: a man younger than 35 in good health and CMV-seronegative.

V is TRBV9 and J is TRBJ2-5, with D possibly being TRBD2 (5 bases). Trimming took 3 bases from V and 2 from J, leaving 11 bases between them. From germline, CDR1 is SGDLS and CDR2 YYNGEE. The CDR3 length is 14 residues. The CDR3 DNA sequence: TGTGCCAGCAGCGAAGGGAGAGATCAAGAGACCCAGTACTTC. Residues: CASSEGRDQETQYF.

This chain connects TRBV6-1 to TRBJ2-7; D call uncertain. The CDR3 runs 11 residues. The germline V gene has CDR1 MNHNS and CDR2 SASEGT. Trimming took off 7 bases at V and 4 bases at J, with 8 bases between the two ends. Here the CDR3 DNA reads TGTGCCAGCAAAGCCGTATACGAGCAGTACTTC. Encoded protein: CASKAVYEQYF.

The chain links TRBV9 to TRBJ1-3; D might be TRBD1 (6 bases). The V gene's germline CDR1 is SGDLS and CDR2 YYNGEE. V was trimmed by 0 bases and J by 4 bases, leaving 14 bases between them. The CDR3 loop spans 16 amino acids. The CDR3 loop reads CASSVGAGASGNTIYF. The CDR3 DNA is TGTGCCAGCAGCGTAGGAGCAGGGGCGTCCGGAAACACCATATATTTT.

V gene TRBV5-1 combines with J gene TRBJ2-6; no reliable D call. The CDR3 length is 15 residues. CDR1 SGHRS and CDR2 YFSETQ come from the germline V gene. V was shortened by 2 bases and J by 0 bases, with 6 bases between the two germline ends. Here the CDR3 reads CASSLDNSGANVLTF. CDR3 nucleotides: TGCGCCAGCAGCTTAGACAACTCTGGGGCCAACGTCCTGACTTTC.

This chain joins TRBV28 and TRBJ2-2; D might be TRBD1 (5 bases). This CDR3 contains 13 residues. CDR1 is MDHEN, CDR2 SYDVKM, per germline. Trimming left V 6 bases short and J 7 bases short, with 12 bases between. The CDR3 protein is CASRLTEVGELFF. CDR3 coding DNA: TGTGCCAGCAGACTGACAGAGGTCGGGGAGCTGTTTTTT.

The V call is TRBV28, the J call TRBJ2-2, with a weak D call TRBD2 (6 bases). The CDR3 has 16 amino acids. Per germline, CDR1 MDHEN and CDR2 SYDVKM. Trimming left V 8 bases short and J 3 bases short, with 19 bases between. CDR3 amino acids: CASGLLAALDTGELFF. The CDR3 coding sequence is TGTGCCAGCGGTCTTTTAGCGGCCCTTGACACCGGGGAGCTGTTTTTT.

The V gene is TRBV13, the J gene TRBJ2-5; 7 bases fit TRBD1. The CDR3 sequence is 13 residues long. Germline V lookup: CDR1 PRHDT, CDR2 FYEKMQ (reference sequence). Unmatched junction bases numbered 4, after V lost 4 bases and J lost 5 bases. The CDR3 sequence is CASSYRGRETQYF. The CDR3 region has the DNA TGTGCCAGCAGCTACAGGGGCCGGGAGACCCAGTACTTC.

J is TRBJ2-7 and V is TRBV7-3; 7 bases are a match to TRBD1. The CDR3 runs to 13 residues. Germline loops: CDR1 SGHTA, CDR2 FQGTGA. V shed 6 bases and J 5 bases; nucleotides not matched to a gene: 7. As DNA, the CDR3 is TGTGCCAGCAGTATAGAGGGGGCGGACGAGCAGTACTTC. It translates to CASSIEGADEQYF.

V and J are TRBV7-9 and TRBJ2-2; D is possibly TRBD1 (6 bases). Per the germline V gene, CDR1 is SEHNR and CDR2 is FQNEAQ (reference sequence). The CDR3 length is 14 residues. V lost 4 bases to trimming and J lost 6 bases, with 12 bases between them. The CDR3 sequence: CASSYLTGPGELFF. DNA of the CDR3: TGTGCCAGCAGCTACTTAACAGGGCCCGGGGAGCTGTTTTTT.

The chain joins TRBV4-3 to TRBJ2-7; 7 nucleotides agree with TRBD2. The germline V gene encodes CDR1 LGHNA and CDR2 YSLEER. Trimming cost V 0 bases and J 3 bases; bases outside gene matches: 17. This CDR3 is 19 amino acids long. The CDR3 loop is CASSQDFQGLSSGFYEQYF. DNA of the CDR3: TGCGCCAGCAGCCAAGATTTCCAGGGTCTCTCTAGCGGATTCTACGAGCAGTACTTC.

The rearrangement links TRBV28 to TRBJ2-1, with D maybe TRBD2 (7 bases). The V end was cut by 5 bases, the J end by 10 bases, with 18 bases between. CDR1 and CDR2 from the germline V gene are MDHEN and SYDVKM. The length of the CDR3 is 14 residues. The CDR3 bases are TGTGCCAGCAGTAGCGCCCGGGGGGCCGACGAGCAGTTCTTC. Its protein is CASSSARGADEQFF.

The V call is TRBV28, the J call TRBJ2-7; 8 bases are shared with TRBD1. This CDR3 comprises 15 residues. J lost 0 bases, V lost 5 bases, and 6 bases had no gene match. Germline values: CDR1 MDHEN, CDR2 SYDVKM. CDR3: CASSQQGGFSYEQYF. DNA of the CDR3: TGTGCCAGCAGTCAACAGGGGGGATTCTCCTACGAGCAGTACTTC.

The chain carries TRBV6-1 and TRBJ2-7; the D gene is possibly TRBD1 (5 bases). Germline V gene sequence: CDR1 MNHNS, CDR2 SASEGT. This CDR3 is built from 12 residues. V lost 6 bases, J lost 3 bases, and 9 bases lay in between. The CDR3 reads CASRLQVYEQYF. The CDR3 nucleotides are TGTGCCAGCAGATTACAGGTCTACGAGCAGTACTTC.

The J gene is TRBJ1-5, the V gene TRBV15; D gene uncertain. Germline V gives CDR1 LNHNV, CDR2 YYDKDF (reference sequence). This CDR3 has 15 amino acids. V was shortened by 5 bases and J by 5 bases, with 16 bases between the two germline ends. CDR3 protein: CATSETLGVDQPQHF. Here the CDR3 DNA reads TGTGCCACCAGCGAGACCCTAGGAGTTGATCAGCCCCAGCATTTT.

This clone has only a few counts. Other DNA sequences in this specimen translate into the identical CDR3. V usage is TRBV7-2 and J usage is TRBJ1-2; D unclear. Germline V gene lookup returns CDR1 SGHTA and CDR2 FQGNSA. The CDR3 spans 14 residues. Trimming removed 0 bases from V and 6 bases from J, with 11 bases in between. The CDR3 protein is CASSLASREDGYTF. The CDR3 DNA is TGTGCCAGCAGCTTAGCTTCTCGGGAGGATGGCTACACCTTC.

This clone has just a few counts. The rearrangement links TRBV29-1 to TRBJ1-2; D might be TRBD1 (6 bases). This CDR3 is built from 11 residues. V was shortened by 4 bases and J by 6 bases, with 9 bases between the two germline ends. Germline V gene lookup returns CDR1 SQVTM and CDR2 ANQGSEA. The chain's CDR3 is CSVGGTNGYTF. DNA of the CDR3: TGCAGCGTTGGGGGGACAAATGGCTACACCTTC.

This clone was found once. The chain links TRBV7-2 to TRBJ2-5; 8 nucleotides align to TRBD1. The CDR3 has 13 amino acids. V lost 4 bases and J lost 5; bases outside the gene matches: 3. Germline CDR1 and CDR2: SGHTA and FQGNSA. The CDR3 DNA sequence: TGTGCCAGCAGCTCGGACAGGGTGGAGACCCAGTACTTC. Encoded protein: CASSSDRVETQYF.

The CDR3 spells CASSLRVQGHEQYF. The CDR3 DNA reads as TGTGCCAGCAGTTTGAGGGTACAGGGCCACGAGCAGTACTTC. The V gene is TRBV27, the J gene TRBJ2-7, with D perhaps TRBD1 (6 bases). The CDR3 is made up of 14 amino acids. Trimming left V 3 bases short and J 5 bases short, with 14 bases between. Germline CDR1 MNHEY, CDR2 SMNVEV (reference sequence).

The chain recombines TRBV9 with TRBJ1-2; 8 bases map to TRBD1. Looked up from germline, CDR1 is SGDLS and CDR2 is YYNGEE. The CDR3 has 16 amino acids. J lost 9 bases, V lost 4 bases, and 17 bases had no gene match. The CDR3 DNA reads as TGTGCCAGCAGCCCGGACCCGGGACAGGCGAAATTAAGCTACACCTTC. Protein product: CASSPDPGQAKLSYTF.

The V and J genes are TRBV5-1 and TRBJ2-7, with 8 bases identical to TRBD1. J lost 2 bases, V lost 4 bases, and 8 bases had no gene match. The CDR3 runs to 15 residues. Per the germline V gene, CDR1 is SGHRS and CDR2 is YFSETQ. CDR3 nucleotides: TGCGCCAGCAGCACCTCACCGACAGGGGCCTACGAGCAGTACTTC. Protein: CASSTSPTGAYEQYF.

The J gene is TRBJ2-1, the V gene TRBV7-2; D possibly corresponds to TRBD2 (5 bases). Germline-derived CDR1 and CDR2 are SGHTA and FQGNSA. V was pared by 5 bases and J by 12 bases, with 11 bases between. The length of the CDR3 is 11 residues. As DNA, the CDR3 is TGTGCCAGCAGCCCGGCTGGAGGGCAGTTCTTC. It specifies CASSPAGGQFF.

The chain couples TRBV6-1 to TRBJ1-1; no clear D. Trimming stripped 7 bases from V and 7 bases from J, with 10 bases between. The germline CDR1 and CDR2 sequences are MNHNS and SASEGT. The CDR3 extends over 11 amino acids. In DNA form, the CDR3 reads TGTGCCAGCATAGTGGTTGGTGAAGCTTTCTTT. Translation gives CASIVVGEAFF.

The CDR3 loop reads CASSQGDRGRGTQYF. In DNA form, the CDR3 reads TGCGCCAGCAGCCAAGGGGACAGGGGGCGAGGTACGCAGTATTTT. This chain joins TRBV4-1 and TRBJ2-3; 12 positions match TRBD1. The CDR3 has 15 residues. Germline V gene data show CDR1 as MGHRA and CDR2 as YSYEKL. Trimming took 1 base from V and 8 from J; bases not matched to a gene: 4.

A note on this clone: A junction boundary mismatches the germline segment, possibly from a read error. The chain joins TRBV19 to TRBJ2-7; TRBD2 matches 7 bases. The CDR3 is 14 amino acids. Looked up from germline, CDR1 is LNHDA and CDR2 is SQIVND (reference sequence). CDR3 residues: CASSISGGVLNQDF. CDR3 sequence (DNA): TGTGCCAGTAGTATTTCGGGGGGAGTCTTAAATCAGGACTTC.

CDR3 bases: TGTGCCAGCAGTTCTGCGGGACTAGCGGGGCCCAAGGGTACGCAGTATTTT. Translated, it gives CASSSAGLAGPKGTQYF. The chain couples TRBV28 to TRBJ2-3; 13 nucleotides align to TRBD2. After removal of 4 bases from V and 8 bases from J, the junction contained 12 bases not matched to a gene. The germline gives CDR1 MDHEN, CDR2 SYDVKM. The CDR3 is 17 residues long.

The chain employs TRBV5-4 and TRBJ2-3; D may be TRBD1 (5 bases). The germline V gene encodes CDR1 SGHNT and CDR2 YYREEE (reference sequence). V was clipped by 2 bases and J by 14 bases, with 15 bases between them. This CDR3 spans 12 amino acids. The CDR3: CASSFSSGKLYF. The CDR3 nucleotides are TGTGCCAGCAGCTTTTCATCAGGGAAACTGTATTTT.

Regarding this clone: At the DNA level, this CDR3 is encoded by other sequences in the same sample as well. The genes are TRBV27 and TRBJ2-1; TRBD2 might be the D (6 bases). Trimming stripped 5 bases from V and 7 bases from J, with 6 bases between. The CDR3 spans 11 residues. CDR1 is MNHEY and CDR2 is SMNVEV in the germline V gene (reference sequence). The CDR3 DNA is TGTGCCAGCAGTGGGGGGAATGAGCAGTTCTTC. Protein: CASSGGNEQFF.